These 3 T cell receptor beta chains were sequenced from one sample in a study of blood T cell repertoires in COVID-19. The data were produced by immunoSEQ multiplex PCR, yet TCRdb's version contains in-frame clones alone and is incomplete. The sample carries under 200,000 clones, 80% to 90% recorded once. The sample comprised peripheral blood. The receptors were gathered from a woman aged 50 to 60 with COVID-19, enrolled during active disease.

This CDR3 reads CASARTRLYEQYF. Written as DNA, the CDR3 is TGTGCCAGCGCCCGGACACGCCTTTACGAGCAGTACTTC. The gene calls are TRBV14 and TRBJ2-7; tentatively, D is TRBD1 (5 bases). Germline lookup yields CDR1 SGHDN and CDR2 FVKESK. The germline V and J ends were trimmed by 8 bases and 4 bases, with 15 bases remaining between them. The CDR3 covers 13 residues.

The V call is TRBV6-2 or TRBV6-3, the J call TRBJ2-2, with D possibly being TRBD1 (6 bases). The V end was cut by 0 bases, the J end by 5 bases, with 13 bases between. Germline CDR1 reads MNHEY; CDR2 reads SVGEGT. The CDR3 totals 16 residues. The CDR3 DNA is TGTGCCAGCAGTTACTCGAAAGGGGGTAGGACCGGGGAGCTGTTTTTT. Translation: CASSYSKGGRTGELFF.

The chain links TRBV4-1 to TRBJ2-6, with a possible D match to TRBD1 (6 bases). Germline V gene lookup returns CDR1 MGHRA and CDR2 YSYEKL. Trimming pared 3 bases from V and 4 bases from J, leaving 10 bases between. This CDR3 is built from 15 residues. The CDR3 bases are TGCGCCAGCAGCCATACAGGGTTAGGGGCCAACGTCCTGACTTTC. Translation gives CASSHTGLGANVLTF.